The entry below describes one TCR beta chain. Its antigen remains unidentified. V was cut by 5 bases and J by 0 bases, with 8 bases left in between. The CDR3 length is 15 residues. This specimen comes from a study of early T cells in non-severe SARS-CoV-2 infection. Turning to the study itself: Bulk RNA from unsorted whole blood was sequenced; chains were unpaired.

General observations from the study: Reliance on VDJdb matching favored anti-spike CD8 responses; private and CD4 specificities were missed.

Molecules of cDNA were individually given unique molecular identifiers that were attached to them. One entry per CDR3 protein results from TCRdb running MiXCR on the 5' RACE reads. The repertoire holds about 130,000 distinct CDR3 sequences, with around 14% as singletons. Sequencing used whole blood. The sequence derives from an adult who was a healthcare worker with PCR-confirmed SARS-CoV-2 infection or an uninfected control (not recorded which). The chain has TRBV12-3 or TRBV12-4 and TRBJ2-6; unclear D gene. The CDR3 coding sequence is TGTGCCAGCAGTCTAGTCCTCTCTGGGGCCAACGTCCTGACTTTC. Translation gives CASSLVLSGANVLTF.